Listed below are T cell receptor beta chains from one sample, sequenced in a study of beta chain features in type 1 diabetes. Sequencing was performed with immunoSEQ multiplex PCR; in TCRdb, only in-frame clones are kept and a portion is missing. The data contain hundreds of thousands of clones, 15% to 20% of them singletons. Source material: naive CD4+ T cells from blood. The source of these receptors is a woman aged 18-29 years in good health. Each CDR3 is given with its conserved first and last residue. A D gene is named only where the DNA matches it firmly. Clone size is not always given. Where it is, it says once, few, many or a class for expanded clones.

. TRBJ2-2 . TRBV7-2 CASSLARGWEAGELFF TGTGCCAGCAGCTTAGCGCGCGGGTGGGAGGCCGGGGAGCTGTTTTTT
. TRBJ2-5 . TRBV5-1 CASSFFGTPVLETQYF TGCGCCAGCAGCTTTTTTGGCACCCCGGTGTTGGAGACCCAGTACTTC
. TRBJ1-1 . TRBV6-5 CASSAVGGARTEAFF TGTGCCAGCAGTGCCGTGGGGGGCGCACGCACTGAAGCTTTCTTT
. TRBJ1-4 TRBD1 TRBV4-2 CASSPGQGVDEKLFF TGTGCCAGCAGCCCGGGACAGGGTGTGGATGAAAAACTGTTTTTT
few TRBJ2-7 TRBD2 TRBV5-4 CASSLGGGNEQYF TGTGCCAGCAGCTTGGGCGGGGGAAACGAGCAGTACTTC
. TRBJ2-1 . TRBV7-3 CASSFDYDNEQFF TGTGCCAGCAGCTTCGACTACGACAATGAGCAGTTCTTC
once TRBJ2-5 . TRBV7-2 CASSEQSGLVMETQYF TGTGCCAGCAGCGAACAATCCGGGCTCGTGATGGAGACCCAGTACTTC
. TRBJ2-7 . TRBV28 CASSNQGPTPHYEQYF TGTGCCAGCAGCAACCAAGGACCGACCCCTCACTACGAGCAGTACTTC
. TRBJ2-7 . TRBV7-6 CASSPPALKGPREQYF TGTGCCAGCAGCCCACCAGCCTTAAAGGGCCCTCGGGAGCAGTACTTC
. TRBJ2-5 TRBD2 TRBV4-2 CASSQDIAGMETQYF TGTGCCAGCAGCCAAGATATAGCGGGAATGGAGACCCAGTACTTC
few TRBJ2-1 TRBD2 TRBV28 CASSLRGRESDEQFF TGTGCCAGCAGTTTGCGCGGGAGGGAGTCGGATGAGCAGTTCTTC
. TRBJ1-1 . TRBV18 CASSPSITSGQSTEAFF TGTGCCAGCTCACCTAGTATCACATCAGGTCAGTCCACTGAAGCTTTCTTT
few TRBJ1-3 . TRBV4-2 CASSQSQLSSGNTIYF TGTGCCAGCAGCCAAAGTCAGCTGTCCTCTGGAAACACCATATATTTT
few TRBJ2-7 TRBD1 TRBV5-1 CASSLGQERIYEQYF TGCGCCAGCAGCCTTGGACAGGAGCGAATCTACGAGCAGTACTTC
. TRBJ2-2 . TRBV5-1 CASSPAVQGGTGELFF TGCGCCAGCAGCCCGGCGGTCCAGGGGGGGACCGGGGAGCTGTTTTTT
. TRBJ1-1 TRBD1 TRBV29-1 CSVVGWTGPSMNTEAFF TGCAGCGTTGTTGGCTGGACAGGGCCGTCCATGAACACTGAAGCTTTCTTT
few TRBJ2-1 TRBD2 TRBV27 CASSFTSGNNEQFF TGTGCCAGCAGTTTCACTAGCGGGAACAATGAGCAGTTCTTC
. TRBJ2-2 TRBD2 TRBV18 CASSPASGNTGELFF TGTGCCAGCTCACCAGCTAGCGGGAACACCGGGGAGCTGTTTTTT
. TRBJ1-5 TRBD1 TRBV25-1 CASSEGTGVRPQHF TGTGCCAGCAGTGAGGGTACAGGGGTTCGGCCCCAGCATTTT
. TRBJ2-3 TRBD2 TRBV11-2 CASSAFGSGRTDTQYF TGTGCCAGCAGCGCTTTCGGTAGCGGGAGAACAGATACGCAGTATTTT
few TRBJ2-1 . TRBV7-3 CASSPRPPSSYNEQFF TGTGCCAGCAGCCCTCGACCGCCGAGCTCCTACAATGAGCAGTTCTTC
few TRBJ2-1 . TRBV10-3 CAISESIGLWNEQFF TGTGCCATCAGTGAGTCGATAGGGCTTTGGAATGAGCAGTTCTTC
. TRBJ2-7 . TRBV7-2 CASSLDTGTYEQYF TGTGCCAGCAGCTTAGATACAGGGACCTACGAGCAGTACTTC
. TRBJ1-1 . TRBV2 CASRVLGAWGRDGAFF TGTGCCAGCAGAGTCTTAGGGGCATGGGGTCGCGACGGGGCTTTCTTT
. TRBJ2-1 TRBD2 TRBV5-4 CASRGGSPYNEQFF TGTGCCAGCAGGGGGGGGAGCCCCTACAATGAGCAGTTCTTC